This T cell receptor (beta chain) was obtained from a study of blood T cell repertoires in COVID-19. Study context: T cells, B-cell-depleted T cells, or PBMCs supplied cDNA or gDNA.

Per the study methods: Quantification of nucleated cells was approximated via reference gene primer amplification. The repertoire was sequenced with immunoSEQ multiplex PCR; TCRdb's copy has only in-frame clones and lacks some. For V, J and clone size, that table is used; D and trimming come from the DNA. The top ten clones hold 5% to 7% of a sample with around 200,000 clones, roughly 83% of them seen once. Recruits, aged roughly 18 to 89 years, lived in 25 or so US areas. Assignment of participants to cohorts was predicated upon participant-reported clinical history. The germline V and J ends were trimmed by 3 bases and 14 bases, with 14 bases remaining between them. This CDR3 is 13 amino acids long. Germline lookup yields CDR1 SEHNR and CDR2 FQNEAQ (reference sequence).

This receptor was obtained from a man in his forties with acute COVID-19. Specimen: PBMCs or T cells enriched from blood (not recorded which). The V call is TRBV7-9, the J call TRBJ1-6, with D perhaps matching TRBD1 (6 bases). This CDR3 is CASSFRGGGTLHF. Here the CDR3 DNA reads TGTGCCAGCAGCTTCAGGGGAGGGGGGACCCTCCACTTT.